Following are 28 T cell receptor beta chains from one sample sequenced in a study of CD8 T cells in Susac syndrome. An input of roughly 0.5 to 1 ug of RNA was subjected to reverse transcription using random hexamers. TCRdb re-derived calls from the immunoSEQ multiplex PCR reads in MiXCR, one entry per CDR3 protein. The data show about 130,000 distinct CDR3 sequences, with 90% to 95% seen just once and more than 0.095% held by the top ten. Specimen: CD4+ T cells from PBMCs. These receptor sequences come from a human donor in good health.

This clonotype was recorded only once. The chain has TRBV3-1 and TRBJ1-2; D gene unclear. Per germline, CDR1 LGHDT and CDR2 YNNKEL (reference sequence). CDR3 length equals 13 residues. V lost 4 bases to trimming and J lost 7 bases, with 13 bases between them. The CDR3 loop is CASSPANGFGYTF. CDR3 nucleotides: TGTGCCAGCAGCCCGGCGAACGGCTTTGGCTACACCTTC.

This clonotype was seen only a few times. The rearrangement uses TRBV15 and TRBJ2-2, with D unclear. The CDR3 loop spans 15 amino acids. Trimming shortened V by 0 bases and J by 4 bases, and 9 bases separated the two germline ends. Germline V gene data show CDR1 as LNHNV and CDR2 as YYDKDF (reference sequence). CDR3: CATSRDKSFTGELFF. DNA for the CDR3: TGTGCCACCAGCAGAGATAAATCCTTCACCGGGGAGCTGTTTTTT. Drawing the rest from reference TRBV15 and TRBJ2-2, the complete variable domain is DAMVIQNPRYQVTQFGKPVTLSCSQTLNHNVMYWYQQKSSQAPKLLFHYYDKDFNNEADTPDNFQSRRPNTSFCFLDIRSPGLGDTAMYLCATSRDKSFTGELFFGEGSRLTVL.

DNA of the CDR3: TGTGCCAGCAGTTACGGTGGACAGGCGGGTGGCTACACCTTC. It encodes CASSYGGQAGGYTF. This chain connects TRBV6-6 to TRBJ1-2, with TRBD1 matching 7 bases. The germline V gene has CDR1 MNHNY and CDR2 SVGAGI (reference sequence). This CDR3 spans 14 amino acids. Trimming took 2 bases from V and 7 from J; bases not matched to a gene: 7.

This chain connects TRBV18 to TRBJ2-1, with 7 bases lining up with TRBD1. Germline trimming cut 3 bases from V and 8 bases from J; bases unmatched to any gene: 16. The CDR3 is 17 residues long. Germline lookup yields CDR1 KGHSH and CDR2 LQKENI. CDR3 sequence reads: CASSPPKTGTAYDEQFF. In nucleotides, the CDR3 is TGTGCCAGCTCACCTCCAAAGACCGGGACAGCTTATGATGAGCAGTTCTTC.

This chain connects TRBV5-1 to TRBJ2-3; 15 nucleotides align to TRBD2. This CDR3 contains 17 residues. Germline CDR1 is SGHRS and CDR2 is YFSETQ. Trimming at V came to 5 bases and at J to 4 bases, leaving 8 bases not matched to a gene. CDR3 amino acids: CASRAGLAGGVSDTQYF. Here the CDR3 DNA reads TGCGCCAGCAGAGCGGGACTAGCGGGAGGTGTCTCAGATACGCAGTATTTT.

The chain combines TRBV6-6 with TRBJ2-7, with D possibly TRBD2 on 6 matching bases. V dropped 2 bases and J dropped 4 bases, with 15 bases sitting between them. Per germline, CDR1 MNHNY and CDR2 SVGAGI (reference sequence). This CDR3 has 15 amino acids. CDR3 region: CASSYRDSSNYEQYF. The CDR3 DNA follows: TGTGCCAGCAGTTACAGGGACTCAAGTAATTACGAGCAGTACTTC.

The chain joins TRBV25-1 to TRBJ2-3; D is ambiguous. The CDR3 covers 15 residues. V lost 1 base to trimming and J lost 5 bases, with 13 bases between them. Germline V gives CDR1 MGHDK, CDR2 SYGVNS. CDR3: CASSEWRNAKDTQYF. CDR3 DNA sequence: TGTGCCAGCAGTGAATGGCGGAACGCCAAAGATACGCAGTATTTT.

V is TRBV7-8 and J is TRBJ1-1; D remains ambiguous. Trimming left V 5 bases short and J 1 base short, with 14 bases between. The CDR3 length is 15 residues. CDR1 is SGHVS and CDR2 is FQNEAQ in the germline V gene. The CDR3 DNA reads as TGTGCCAGCAGCGCCATCCTCCGGGGGAACACTGAAGCTTTCTTT. It translates to CASSAILRGNTEAFF.

This chain uses TRBV29-1 with TRBJ2-6; D unclear. V dropped 4 bases and J dropped 0 bases, with 7 bases sitting between them. CDR1 and CDR2 from the germline V gene are SQVTM and ANQGSEA. The CDR3 length is 14 residues. This CDR3 reads CSVGMDSGANVLTF. The CDR3 bases are TGCAGCGTTGGGATGGACTCTGGGGCCAACGTCCTGACTTTC.

The V call is TRBV27, the J call TRBJ2-7; weak D call: TRBD1 (5 bases). V was cut by 0 bases and J by 7 bases, with 10 bases left in between. The CDR3 runs 13 residues. Germline loops: CDR1 MNHEY, CDR2 SMNVEV (reference sequence). The CDR3 reads CASSLSMGREQYF. In DNA, the CDR3 is TGTGCCAGCAGTTTATCGATGGGGCGTGAGCAGTACTTC.

The CDR3 here is CASSPQGGRNTIYF. Written as DNA, the CDR3 is TGTGCCAGCAGCCCCCAGGGGGGCAGAAACACCATATATTTT. This sequence joins TRBV3-1 and TRBJ1-3; TRBD1 matches at 7 bases. CDR1 and CDR2 (germline): LGHDT, YNNKEL (reference sequence). J lost 5 bases, V lost 4 bases, and 5 bases had no gene match. The CDR3 sequence is 14 residues long. The full variable domain, with the rest looked up from reference TRBV3-1 and TRBJ1-3, is DTAVSQTPKYLVTQMGNDKSIKCEQNLGHDTMYWYKQDSKKFLKIMFSYNNKELIINETVPNRFSPKSPDKAHLNLHINSLELGDSAVYFCASSPQGGRNTIYFGEGSWLTVV.

The chain carries TRBV29-1 and TRBJ2-4; D unclear. V shed 7 bases and J shed 0 bases, with 16 bases lying between them. The CDR3 has 15 amino acids. Germline V gives CDR1 SQVTM, CDR2 ANQGSEA. The CDR3 DNA follows: TGCAGCGCGATCTGGGGATTGGGAGCCAAAAACATTCAGTACTTC. This translates into CSAIWGLGAKNIQYF.

The chain uses TRBV28 and TRBJ2-7; 14 bases are a match to TRBD2. V shed 2 bases and J 3 bases; nucleotides not matched to a gene: 0. The CDR3 sequence is 15 residues long. The germline V gene encodes CDR1 MDHEN and CDR2 SYDVKM. The CDR3, as DNA: TGTGCCAGCAGTTTAGGGACTAGCGGGAGCTACGAGCAGTACTTC. Translated, it gives CASSLGTSGSYEQYF.

V and J are TRBV10-2 and TRBJ2-4, with 7 positions matching TRBD1. The junction had 11 bases not matched to a gene; V was cut back by 3 bases and J by 6 bases. Germline V gene sequence: CDR1 WSHSY, CDR2 SAAADI. This CDR3 has 16 residues. CDR3 coding DNA: TGCGCCAGCAGTGATGGGGCAGGGGGAATTCGAAACATTCAGTACTTC. Translating gives CASSDGAGGIRNIQYF.

This sequence joins TRBV20-1 and TRBJ2-5, with TRBD2 matching 8 bases. The germline CDR1 and CDR2 sequences are DFQATT and SNEGSKA (reference sequence). After removal of 0 bases from V and 5 bases from J, the junction contained 11 bases not matched to a gene. The length of the CDR3 is 16 residues. The CDR3 region is CSARDQGRGVRETQYF. The CDR3 DNA is TGCAGTGCTAGAGATCAAGGGCGGGGGGTCAGGGAGACCCAGTACTTC.

Only one count was recorded for this clonotype. The chain joins TRBV29-1 to TRBJ2-2; TRBD2 agrees at 14 bases. This CDR3 region has 19 residues. V lost 0 bases to trimming and J lost 5 bases; unmatched junction nucleotides: 11. Germline CDR1 and CDR2: SQVTM and ANQGSEA. CDR3 in amino acids: CSVEDQGTSGSESTGELFF. DNA of the CDR3: TGCAGCGTTGAAGACCAGGGGACTAGCGGGAGCGAGTCAACCGGGGAGCTGTTTTTT.

The chain is built from TRBV5-1 and TRBJ2-5, with a weak D call TRBD2 (6 bases). The CDR3 is 16 residues long. The germline gives CDR1 SGHRS, CDR2 YFSETQ. V gave up 6 bases and J gave up 5 bases, with 23 bases separating them. This CDR3 is CASKKSTGVAYETQYF. The CDR3, as DNA: TGCGCCAGCAAAAAGTCAACGGGAGTCGCCTACGAGACCCAGTACTTC.

The V call is TRBV20-1, the J call TRBJ2-7; TRBD1 is a possible D gene (6 bases). V shed 8 bases and J shed 5 bases, with 19 bases lying between them. The CDR3 is 13 amino acids. Looked up from germline, CDR1 is DFQATT and CDR2 is SNEGSKA (reference sequence). In DNA, the CDR3 is TGCAGTACCCAGGGGAAAGGGTTCCACGAGCAGTACTTC. Translated: CSTQGKGFHEQYF.

V gene TRBV20-1 combines with J gene TRBJ2-5, with a weak D call TRBD1 (6 bases). The CDR3 sequence is 15 residues long. V was pared by 3 bases and J by 4 bases, with 18 bases between. Germline-derived CDR1 and CDR2 are DFQATT and SNEGSKA (reference sequence). Here the CDR3 DNA reads TGCAGTGCTAGGGGGCAGGGGCTTCCGGCAGAGACCCAGTACTTC. It translates to CSARGQGLPAETQYF.

This clonotype showed up just a few times. The chain links TRBV5-4 to TRBJ2-5; TRBD2 agrees at 16 bases. Germline CDR1 SGHNT, CDR2 YYREEE (reference sequence). V lost 4 bases and J lost 5; bases outside the gene matches: 2. The CDR3 length is 15 residues. DNA for the CDR3: TGTGCCAGCAGCCCGGGACTAGCGGGAGGGGAGACCCAGTACTTC. Translating it yields CASSPGLAGGETQYF.

The chain joins TRBV25-1 to TRBJ1-5, with D perhaps matching TRBD1 (5 bases). Germline V gene sequence: CDR1 MGHDK, CDR2 SYGVNS. This CDR3 is built from 12 residues. V was clipped by 5 bases and J by 4 bases, with 6 bases between them. CDR3 coding DNA: TGTGCCAGCAGTAAGGGGAATCAGCCCCAGCATTTT. Protein product: CASSKGNQPQHF.

The rearrangement joins TRBV4-2 to TRBJ2-5, with a weak D call TRBD2 (5 bases). The germline V and J ends were trimmed by 0 bases and 1 base, with 15 bases remaining between them. This CDR3 is 17 amino acids long. Germline V gives CDR1 LGHNA, CDR2 YNFKEQ. The CDR3 DNA follows: TGTGCCAGCAGCCAAGATATAAGCGGTAGAGCCCAAGAGACCCAGTACTTC. Translated, it gives CASSQDISGRAQETQYF.

The J gene is TRBJ2-7, the V gene TRBV29-1, with TRBD1 matching 8 bases. This CDR3 region has 12 residues. Germline trimming cut 7 bases from V and 2 bases from J; bases unmatched to any gene: 4. Germline V gene sequence: CDR1 SQVTM, CDR2 ANQGSEA. This chain's CDR3 is CSGTGLAYEQYF. CDR3 coding DNA: TGCAGCGGGACAGGGTTGGCCTACGAGCAGTACTTC.

The rearrangement joins TRBV5-1 to TRBJ2-7; D perhaps matches TRBD1 (7 bases). V was clipped by 4 bases and J by 3 bases, with 14 bases between them. Germline loops: CDR1 SGHRS, CDR2 YFSETQ. The CDR3 is 14 amino acids. CDR3 loop: CASSPAGQHYEQYF. For the CDR3, the DNA is TGCGCCAGCAGCCCTGCGGGACAGCACTACGAGCAGTACTTC.

The rearrangement uses TRBV12-3 or TRBV12-4 and TRBJ2-7, with 7 bases that match TRBD2. Losses at the gene ends were 3 bases for V and 3 bases for J; bases not matched to a gene: 2. There are 13 residues in the CDR3. Written as DNA, the CDR3 is TGTGCCAGCAGTTTGGCTAGCGGCTACGAGCAGTACTTC. Residues: CASSLASGYEQYF.

The genes are TRBV7-2 and TRBJ2-3; the D is unclear. The germline V and J ends were trimmed by 2 bases and 0 bases, with 9 bases remaining between them. This CDR3 region has 15 residues. The germline gives CDR1 SGHTA, CDR2 FQGNSA. As DNA, the CDR3 is TGTGCCAGCAGCTTATCCTCTCTAAGCACAGATACGCAGTATTTT. Translation: CASSLSSLSTDTQYF.

This chain connects TRBV30 to TRBJ1-2, with no clear D. The CDR3 is 11 residues long. CDR1 and CDR2 from the germline V gene are GTSNPN and SVGIG (reference sequence). Trimming pared 0 bases from V and 3 bases from J, leaving 2 bases between. The CDR3 coding sequence is TGTGCCTGGAGTGTGGACTATGGCTACACCTTC. Its protein is CAWSVDYGYTF.

This chain uses TRBV5-4 with TRBJ2-1; 15 bases line up with TRBD2. The germline V gene encodes CDR1 SGHNT and CDR2 YYREEE (reference sequence). V dropped 2 bases and J dropped 13; count of bases not matched to a gene: 13. This CDR3 comprises 17 residues. Written as DNA, the CDR3 is TGTGCCAGCAGCTTCTCATACGGACTAGCGGGAGGGGCCGGACAGTTCTTC. This codes for CASSFSYGLAGGAGQFF.